This note documents a single TCR beta chain sequence. Antigen specificity is unknown. The data originate from a study of Ad26.COV2.S vaccination and SARS-CoV-2 variants. Turning to the study itself: The authors gave Ad26.COV2.S intramuscularly, either once or twice 56 days apart.

General study findings and limits: Total T cell responses may have been underestimated by the TCR breadth and depth analyses.

The sample's treatment: about 20 received Ad26.COV2.S at low or high dose, single or two shots; about 5 received placebo; per-sample allocation not given. Material that was analyzed had been drawn on day 63 after the first vaccine or placebo injection. Wuhan-strain spike was delivered by a replication-incompetent Ad26 vector. V shed 5 bases, J shed 2 bases, and the junction held 8 bases outside the gene matches. The CDR3 consists of 15 residues. Germline V CDR1 and CDR2: SGHRS, YFSETQ. Assay used: immunoSEQ multiplex PCR; TCRdb lists only in-frame clones, some missing. Of around 250,000 clones in the sample, over 75% are singletons; the top ten hold 2.5% to 3.5%.

This TCR was recovered from a person between 18 and 65 years old who received the Ad26.COV2.S COVID-19 vaccine or a placebo. The genes are TRBV5-1 and TRBJ2-3; 7 nucleotides agree with TRBD2. Sequencing was performed on peripheral blood, taken in a trial of Ad26.COV2.S vaccine versus placebo. The CDR3 sequence: CASRDGTTITDTQYF. The CDR3 DNA reads as TGCGCCAGCAGGGATGGGACTACGATCACAGATACGCAGTATTTT.